The 6 T cell receptor beta chains below come from one sample, sequenced in a study of shared clonotypes between healthy human individuals. Naive CD8 populations comprised CD45RO-negative cells positively selected for CCR7, excluding terminally differentiated effector memory CD45RA+ cells. Some clones are missing from TCRdb's copy, which holds only in-frame ones; the method was immunoSEQ multiplex PCR. The repertoire holds about 820,000 clones, with around 92% as singletons. Sequenced: naive CD8+ T cells sorted from blood. Receptors originate from a man aged 25-45 years in good health.

The chain joins TRBV7-9 to TRBJ2-3; 7 bases agree with TRBD2. The germline gives CDR1 SEHNR, CDR2 FQNEAQ (reference sequence). The CDR3 extends over 16 amino acids. V dropped 4 bases and J dropped 6; count of bases not matched to a gene: 13. The chain's CDR3 is CASSSILAEQKDTQYF. CDR3 DNA: TGTGCCAGCAGCTCAATCCTAGCGGAACAGAAGGATACGCAGTATTTT.

The J gene is TRBJ2-7, the V gene TRBV4-1; 12 bases match TRBD2. The CDR3 length is 18 residues. Germline CDR1 is MGHRA and CDR2 is YSYEKL. Trimming took 7 bases from V and 1 from J; bases not matched to a gene: 14. The CDR3 reads CASTSGTSGLSESYEQYF. As DNA, the CDR3 is TGCGCCAGCACCTCCGGGACTAGCGGGTTGAGTGAATCCTACGAGCAGTACTTC.

The gene calls are TRBV9 and TRBJ2-2; no definite D call. Germline lookup yields CDR1 SGDLS and CDR2 YYNGEE. The CDR3 runs 12 residues. Trimming cost V 4 bases and J 4 bases, with 5 bases left between them. CDR3 in DNA: TGTGCCAGCAGCCTCCCCACCGGGGAGCTGTTTTTT. This codes for CASSLPTGELFF.

V and J are TRBV7-8 and TRBJ1-2; a possible D gene is TRBD1 (6 bases). This CDR3 has 15 amino acids. Trimming left V 5 bases short and J 0 bases short, with 13 bases between. Germline V lookup: CDR1 SGHVS, CDR2 FQNEAQ. The chain's CDR3 is CASSRARGPNYGYTF. CDR3 sequence (DNA): TGTGCCAGCAGCCGAGCCCGGGGGCCTAACTATGGCTACACCTTC.

A remark on this clone: A far larger clone is a single base away, which makes a read error likely. The DNA for the CDR3 is TGTGCCAGCAGGGAGAGCTCCTACAATGAGCAGTTCTTC. This codes for CASRESSYNEQFF. The chain couples TRBV6-6 to TRBJ2-1; no definite D call. There are 13 residues in the CDR3. The germline V gene encodes CDR1 MNHNY and CDR2 SVGAGI (reference sequence). V was trimmed by 6 bases and J by 0 bases, leaving 6 bases between them.

The V gene is TRBV29-1, the J gene TRBJ2-1, with 15 bases that match TRBD2. The CDR3 consists of 17 residues. J lost 1 base, V lost 6 bases, and 7 bases had no gene match. Germline CDR1 is SQVTM and CDR2 is ANQGSEA. The chain's CDR3 is CSVVGLAGGSSYNEQFF. Written as DNA, the CDR3 is TGCAGCGTCGTGGGACTAGCGGGAGGTTCGTCCTACAATGAGCAGTTCTTC.